A selection of T cell receptor beta chains follows, all from one sample in a study of regulatory T cells in long-lasting Graves disease. TCRdb redid the calling of the multiplex PCR reads with MiXCR, one entry per CDR3 protein. The sample comprises about 350,000 distinct CDR3 sequences, 16% of which are singletons, and roughly 27% rests with the top ten. These data also featured in a second study, about T cells in Graves' hyperthyroidism and ophthalmopathy.

Sequences were derived from peripheral blood mononuclear cells (PBMCs), sampled at new diagnosis, from a patient treated with antithyroid drugs. The receptor source for this set is a middle-aged man with Graves disease. Each CDR3 is given with its conserved first and last residue. A D gene is named only where the DNA matches it firmly. Not every row has a clone size; where given, it reads once, few, many or a size class.

TRBJ2-1	many	-	TRBV20-1	TGCAGTGCTACGTGGGGTTTCAATGAGCAGTTCTTC	CSATWGFNEQFF
TRBJ1-4	few	-	TRBV28	TGTGCCAGCAGTTTGGAACAGATTAATGAAAAACTGTTTTTT	CASSLEQINEKLFF
TRBJ2-7	many	TRBD1	TRBV5-5	TGTGCCAGCAGCATGACGGGACAGGGGGCACCTTACGAGCAGTACTTC	CASSMTGQGAPYEQYF
TRBJ1-3	few	-	TRBV11-2	TGTGCCAGCAGCTTTTTTGCCCCTAGGAGAAACACCATATATTTT	CASSFFAPRRNTIYF
TRBJ2-6	many	-	TRBV18	TGTGCCAGCTCCCCCGCTCCTTCTGGGGCCAACGTCCTGACTTTC	CASSPAPSGANVLTF
TRBJ2-1	few	-	TRBV2	TGTGCCAGCAGGCTACTTGGCAATGAGCAGTTCTTC	CASRLLGNEQFF
TRBJ2-3	once	-	TRBV29-1	TGCAGCGTCGGTGGCAGGACAGACCGGCAGTATTTT	CSVGGRTDRQYF
TRBJ1-6	-	TRBD1	TRBV20-1	TGCAGTGCTAAGACACAGGGGAGAAGCTCCTATAATTCACCCCTCCACTTT	CSAKTQGRSSYNSPLHF
TRBJ2-7	many	-	TRBV5-1	TGCGCCAGCACCGCGCCCGGCGCCAGTCTGCGTCAGCAGTACTTC	CASTAPGASLRQQYF
TRBJ2-7	many	TRBD2	TRBV4-1	TGCGCCAGCAGCCACCCGGGACTAGAAGGTTCGTTTTCCTACGAGCAGTACTTC	CASSHPGLEGSFSYEQYF